Listed below are T cell receptor beta chains from one sample, sequenced in a study of tumor and adjacent non-tumor tissue in lung cancer. TCRdb reanalysed the multiplex PCR reads using MiXCR and keeps one entry per CDR3 protein. The table records 81,000 or so distinct CDR3 sequences, about 82% of them present only once. The sample consisted of distant non-tumor lung tissue. The receptors were gathered from a man aged 55 to 70 with non-small cell lung cancer. Each CDR3 is given with its conserved first and last residue. D genes are given only for firm matches. Rows may omit the clone size; those that give it use once, few, many or a size class.

>TRBJ2-2|17|TRBV11-3|TRBD2|.
TGTGCCAGCAGCCACCTCGTGACTAGCGGGGCGACCGGGGAGTTGTTTTTT
CASSHLVTSGATGELFF
>TRBJ1-1|15|TRBV13|.|.
TGTGCCAGCAGCCAACAGGGTCTACAGCGCGCTGAAGTTTTCTTT
CASSQQGLQRAEVFF
>TRBJ1-1|15|TRBV29-1|.|.
TGCAGCGTTGAAGAGAGGGTCGGAAAGAGCACTGAAGCTTTCTTT
CSVEERVGKSTEAFF
>TRBJ1-2|16|TRBV11-3|.|.
TGTGCCATCAGCAGCCCGATCTCGGGGGCTAACTATGGTTACACCTTC
CAISSPISGANYGYTF
>TRBJ1-1|14|TRBV6-1|.|.
TGTGCCAGTAGGTCGGGATATCTAAACACTGAAGCTTTCTTC
CASRSGYLNTEAFF
>TRBJ1-2|14|TRBV4-2|TRBD1|.
TGTGCCAGTTGTGGGCAGGGGGTTAACTATGGCTACACCTTC
CASCGQGVNYGYTF
>TRBJ1-1|18|TRBV11-3|.|large
TGTGCCAGCAGCTTAACGCCGAATCTGTATGGTCGGAACACTGAAGCTTTCTTT
CASSLTPNLYGRNTEAFF
>TRBJ1-6|15|TRBV11-2|.|.
TGTACCAGCAGCTTAGGAGGGAACAATAATTCGCCCCTCTACTTT
CTSSLGGNNNSPLYF
>TRBJ2-4|16|TRBV11-1|TRBD2|.
TGTGCCAGCAGCCAGTCTAGCGGGAGGGCTAAAAACATTCAGTACTTC
CASSQSSGRAKNIQYF
>TRBJ2-1|14|TRBV9|.|.
TGTGCCAGCAGCGTAGCAGGGAAGAACAATGAGCAGTTCTTC
CASSVAGKNNEQFF
>TRBJ2-3|16|TRBV4-3|TRBD2|.
TGCGCCAGCAGTCAAGATATAGCGGGCACCACAGATACCCAGTATTTT
CASSQDIAGTTDTQYF
>TRBJ2-7|17|TRBV11-2|.|.
TGTGTCAGCAGCTTAGACGGAAGGGACGTGGGAATCTACGAGCACTACTTC
CVSSLDGRDVGIYEHYF
>TRBJ2-2|18|TRBV11-3|TRBD2|.
TGTGCCAGCAACTCCCGTGGAGCGGGAGGATATAGAGCCGGGGAGCTGTTTTTT
CASNSRGAGGYRAGELFF
>TRBJ1-5|16|TRBV12-3/TRBV12-4|TRBD1|.
TGTGCCAACAGTCCCCTCGGGACAGGGAGGAATCAGCCCCAGCATTTT
CANSPLGTGRNQPQHF
>TRBJ2-7|14|TRBV4-3|TRBD1|.
TGCGCCAGCAGCCAACGGGACAGGGGGGACGAGCCATACTTC
CASSQRDRGDEPYF
>TRBJ2-7|13|TRBV29-1|TRBD2|.
TGCAGCGTGGGGACTAGCGAGAGCCCAGAACAGTACTTT
CSVGTSESPEQYF
>TRBJ2-1|17|TRBV6-5|.|.
TGTGCCAGCAGTTACCCGTACAGGAAGAGCTCCTACAATGAGCAGTTCTTC
CASSYPYRKSSYNEQFF
>TRBJ1-2|14|TRBV4-1|.|.
TGCGCCAGCAACCCGGACAGCACCTCATTTGGCTACACCTTC
CASNPDSTSFGYTF
>TRBJ2-1|15|TRBV6-1|TRBD1|.
TGTGCCAGTGGTGGGCGGACAGGGGGTAACAATGAGCAGTTCTTC
CASGGRTGGNNEQFF
>TRBJ2-3|16|TRBV4-3|.|once
TGCGCCAGCAGCCAAGATAGAGCGGACACCACAGATACGTATTATTTT
CASSQDRADTTDTYYF
>TRBJ2-5|14|TRBV11-2|.|.
TGTGCCAGCAGCTCCGTACAGGTTCTGGAGACCCAGCATTTC
CASSSVQVLETQHF
>TRBJ1-2|15|TRBV4-1|.|.
TGCGTCAGTAGCCAAGGCCGGGGAGCTAACTATGGCTACACCTTC
CVSSQGRGANYGYTF
>TRBJ2-5|17|TRBV11-3|.|.
TGTGCCAGCAGCTTAGGGTCCTGCGGGGAGTCCCAAGAGACCCAGTACTTC
CASSLGSCGESQETQYF
>TRBJ2-3|11|TRBV7-9|.|many
TGTGCCAGCAGCTTCGTAAATACGCAGTATTTT
CASSFVNTQYF
>TRBJ1-2|13|TRBV12-3/TRBV12-4|.|many
TGTGCCAGCAGTTTAGGCAGGGTCTATGGCTACACCTTC
CASSLGRVYGYTF
>TRBJ1-4|12|TRBV11-3|.|.
TGTGCCAGCATGCAGGATCGGGAAAAACTGTTTTTT
CASMQDREKLFF
>TRBJ2-1|15|TRBV20-1|TRBD2|.
TGCAGTGTTCTGGGACTAGCGAGCTCCTACAATGCGCAGTTCTTC
CSVLGLASSYNAQFF
>TRBJ1-1|15|TRBV6-5|.|.
TGTGCCGGCAGACCATTTACGGCGGGGGACACTGAAGCTTTCTTT
CAGRPFTAGDTEAFF
>TRBJ1-2|12|TRBV29-1|.|.
TGCAGCGTTGAGGCATTAGGGGTTGACTACACCTTC
CSVEALGVDYTF
>TRBJ1-5|15|TRBV10-2|.|.
TGCGCCAGCAGTGTTTCCAGCTGGGGCAGTCACCCCCAGCATTTT
CASSVSSWGSHPQHF
>TRBJ2-3|13|TRBV11-3|TRBD1|few
TGTGCCCGTAGCTTTCAGGGGGCAGATACGCAATATTTT
CARSFQGADTQYF
>TRBJ1-6|15|TRBV11-2|.|.
TGTGCTAGCAGCTTAGGAGGGGACGATAATTCACCCCTTCACTTT
CASSLGGDDNSPLHF
>TRBJ1-4|15|TRBV12-3/TRBV12-4|.|.
TGTGCCAGCAGTATCCCTACGGGGGTTCACGAAAAACTGTTTTTT
CASSIPTGVHEKLFF
>TRBJ2-1|15|TRBV20-1|.|many
TGCAGTGTTAGACCTACAGGGAGGGAAGTTGATGAGCAGTTCTTC
CSVRPTGREVDEQFF
>TRBJ2-5|14|TRBV11-3|TRBD2|.
TGTGCCAGCAGCTTTGACGGGGGGACCCTCGTCCAGTACTTC
CASSFDGGTLVQYF
>TRBJ2-3|12|TRBV6-5|.|.
TGTGCAAGCAGCGCAGGCAAATATACGCAGTATTTT
CASSAGKYTQYF
>TRBJ1-4|15|TRBV11-1|.|.
TGTGCCAACAGTGGTAGTTCCTCCCGAGGTGAAAAACTGTTTTTT
CANSGSSSRGEKLFF
>TRBJ2-3|15|TRBV6-1|.|many
TGTGCCAGCAGTGATCCGGCTCTTGGGGCAGATACGCAGTATTTT
CASSDPALGADTQYF
>TRBJ2-6|16|TRBV4-2|.|.
TGTGCCAGTAGCCAAGAGTTGAGTTATAGGGCCAACGTCCTGACTTTC
CASSQELSYRANVLTF
>TRBJ2-1|14|TRBV20-1|TRBD2|.
TGCAGTGCCGAAAGCGGGGGGGTCCCCAGTGAGCAGTTCTTC
CSAESGGVPSEQFF
>TRBJ1-1|14|TRBV5-1|.|.
TGCGCCAGCAGTTTGCGGGGGGGTAACACTGAATCTTTCTTT
CASSLRGGNTESFF
>TRBJ2-5|15|TRBV6-6|.|.
TGTGCCAGCAGTTTGTCCCCAGCCCCCGGGGAGACCCAGTGCTTC
CASSLSPAPGETQCF
>TRBJ2-3|17|TRBV6-1|.|.
TGTGACAGCAGTGGGACTTTTGACTTAATAAGCAATCAGCCCCAGTATTTT
CDSSGTFDLISNQPQYF